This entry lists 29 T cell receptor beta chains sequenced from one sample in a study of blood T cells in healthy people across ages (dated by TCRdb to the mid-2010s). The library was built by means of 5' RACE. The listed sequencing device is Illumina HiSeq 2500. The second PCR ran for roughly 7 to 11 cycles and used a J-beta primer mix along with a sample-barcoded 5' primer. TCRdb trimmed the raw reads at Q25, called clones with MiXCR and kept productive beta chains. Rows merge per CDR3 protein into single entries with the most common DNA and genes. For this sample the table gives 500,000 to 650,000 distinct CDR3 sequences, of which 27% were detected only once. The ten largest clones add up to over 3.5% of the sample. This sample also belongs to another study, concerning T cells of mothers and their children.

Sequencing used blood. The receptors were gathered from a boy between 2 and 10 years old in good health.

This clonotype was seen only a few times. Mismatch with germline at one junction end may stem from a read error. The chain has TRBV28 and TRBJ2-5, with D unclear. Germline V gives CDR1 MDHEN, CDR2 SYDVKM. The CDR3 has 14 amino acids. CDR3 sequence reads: CASSPLRGVETLYF. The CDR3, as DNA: TGTGCCAGCAGTCCCCTACGAGGAGTAGAGACCCTGTACTTC.

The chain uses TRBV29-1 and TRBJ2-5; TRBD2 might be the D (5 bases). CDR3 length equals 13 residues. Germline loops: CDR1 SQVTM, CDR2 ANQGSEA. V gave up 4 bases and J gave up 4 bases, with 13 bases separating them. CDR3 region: CSVGGFPLETQYF. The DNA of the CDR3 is TGCAGCGTTGGAGGGTTCCCCTTAGAGACCCAGTACTTC.

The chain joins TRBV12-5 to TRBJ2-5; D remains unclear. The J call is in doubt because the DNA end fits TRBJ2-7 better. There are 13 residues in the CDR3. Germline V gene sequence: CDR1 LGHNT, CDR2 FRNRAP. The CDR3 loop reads CASGSDQSYEQYF. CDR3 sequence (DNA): TGTGCTAGTGGTTCGGACCAGTCCTACGAGCAGTACTTC.

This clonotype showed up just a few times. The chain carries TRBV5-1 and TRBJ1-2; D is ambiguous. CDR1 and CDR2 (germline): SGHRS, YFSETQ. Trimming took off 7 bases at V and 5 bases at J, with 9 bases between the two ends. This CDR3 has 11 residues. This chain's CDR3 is CASLRVYGYTF. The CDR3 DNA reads TGCGCCAGCTTACGAGTTTATGGCTACACCTTC.

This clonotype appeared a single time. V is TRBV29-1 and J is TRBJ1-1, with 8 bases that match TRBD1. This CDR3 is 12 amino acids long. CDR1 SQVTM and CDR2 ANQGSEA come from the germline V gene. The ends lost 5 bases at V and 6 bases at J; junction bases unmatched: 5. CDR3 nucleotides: TGCAGCGTTAATGTCAGGGGGCCTGAAGCTTTCTTT. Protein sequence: CSVNVRGPEAFF.

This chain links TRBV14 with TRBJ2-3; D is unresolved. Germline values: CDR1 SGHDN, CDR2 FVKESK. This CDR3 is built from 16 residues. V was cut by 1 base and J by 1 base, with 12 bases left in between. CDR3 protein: CASSQGLGGGTDTQYF. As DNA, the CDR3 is TGTGCCAGCAGCCAAGGCCTCGGCGGAGGCACAGATACGCAGTATTTT.

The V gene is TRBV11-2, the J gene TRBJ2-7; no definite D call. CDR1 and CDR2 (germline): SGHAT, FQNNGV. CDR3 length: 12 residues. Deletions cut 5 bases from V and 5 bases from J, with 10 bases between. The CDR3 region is CASSRVDHEQYF. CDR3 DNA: TGTGCCAGCAGCCGAGTAGACCACGAGCAGTACTTC.

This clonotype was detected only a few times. The CDR3 spells CASSFRDHGYTF. The CDR3 DNA reads TGTGCCAGCAGTTTCCGAGATCATGGCTACACCTTC. The chain joins TRBV12-3 or TRBV12-4 to TRBJ1-2; D gene ambiguous. The V and J ends lost 3 bases and 6 bases respectively, with 8 bases between them. This CDR3 is 12 amino acids long.

The CDR3: CATAGGPWAGGADTQYF. CDR3 sequence (DNA): TGTGCCACCGCAGGGGGCCCATGGGCGGGAGGGGCAGATACGCAGTATTTT. This chain joins TRBV7-2 and TRBJ2-3, with TRBD2 as a possible D gene (9 bases). Germline CDR1 SGHTA, CDR2 FQGNSA. V dropped 10 bases and J dropped 4 bases, with 27 bases sitting between them. The CDR3 is made up of 17 amino acids.

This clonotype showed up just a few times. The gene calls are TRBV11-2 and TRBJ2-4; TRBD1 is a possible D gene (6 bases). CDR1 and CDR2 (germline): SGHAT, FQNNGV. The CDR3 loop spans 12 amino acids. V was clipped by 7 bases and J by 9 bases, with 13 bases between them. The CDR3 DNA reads TGTGCCAGCACTAGGGGGACCCTCATTCAGTACTTC. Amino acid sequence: CASTRGTLIQYF.

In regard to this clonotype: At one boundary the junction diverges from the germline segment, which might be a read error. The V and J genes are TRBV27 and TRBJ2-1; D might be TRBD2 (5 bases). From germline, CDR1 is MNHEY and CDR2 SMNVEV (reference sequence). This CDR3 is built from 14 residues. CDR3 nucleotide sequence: TGTGTCAGCAGTCCCCAAGGCCGGGGCAATGAGCAGTTCTTC. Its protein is CVSSPQGRGNEQFF.

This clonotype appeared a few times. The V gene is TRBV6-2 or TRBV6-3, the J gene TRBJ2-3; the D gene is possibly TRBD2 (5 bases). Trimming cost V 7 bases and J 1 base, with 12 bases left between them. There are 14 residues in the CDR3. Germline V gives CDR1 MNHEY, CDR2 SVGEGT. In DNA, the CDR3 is TGTGCCAGCAAGCGACTACCACGCACAGATACGCAGTATTTT. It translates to CASKRLPRTDTQYF.

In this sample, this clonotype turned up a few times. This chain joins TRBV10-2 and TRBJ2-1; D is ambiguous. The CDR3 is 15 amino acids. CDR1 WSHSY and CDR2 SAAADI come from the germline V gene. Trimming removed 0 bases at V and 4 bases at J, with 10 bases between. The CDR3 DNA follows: TGCGCCAGCAGTGAGTCGACTCGAGCTTACAATGAGCAGTTCTTC. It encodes CASSESTRAYNEQFF.

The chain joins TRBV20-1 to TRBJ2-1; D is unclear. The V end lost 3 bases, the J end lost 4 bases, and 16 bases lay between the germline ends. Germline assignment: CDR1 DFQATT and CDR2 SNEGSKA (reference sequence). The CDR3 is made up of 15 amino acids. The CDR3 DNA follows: TGCAGTGCTAGCCCCCGGGCGTCTTGGTACAATGAGCAGTTCTTC. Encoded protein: CSASPRASWYNEQFF.

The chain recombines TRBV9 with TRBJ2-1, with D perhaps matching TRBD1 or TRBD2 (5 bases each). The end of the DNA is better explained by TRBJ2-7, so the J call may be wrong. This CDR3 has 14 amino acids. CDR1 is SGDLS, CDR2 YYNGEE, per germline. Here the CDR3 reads CASSQGTVPYEQYF. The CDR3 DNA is TGTGCCAGCAGCCAAGGGACCGTCCCCTACGAGCAGTACTTC.

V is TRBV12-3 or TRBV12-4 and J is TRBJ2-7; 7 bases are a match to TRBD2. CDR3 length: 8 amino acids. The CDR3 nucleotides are TGTGGGACTAGCGAGCAGTACTTC. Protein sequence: CGTSEQYF.

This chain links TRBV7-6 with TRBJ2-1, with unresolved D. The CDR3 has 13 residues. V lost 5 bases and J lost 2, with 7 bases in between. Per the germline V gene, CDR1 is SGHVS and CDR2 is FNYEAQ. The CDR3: CASSPVPYNEQFF. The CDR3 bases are TGTGCCAGCAGCCCTGTCCCCTACAATGAGCAGTTCTTC.

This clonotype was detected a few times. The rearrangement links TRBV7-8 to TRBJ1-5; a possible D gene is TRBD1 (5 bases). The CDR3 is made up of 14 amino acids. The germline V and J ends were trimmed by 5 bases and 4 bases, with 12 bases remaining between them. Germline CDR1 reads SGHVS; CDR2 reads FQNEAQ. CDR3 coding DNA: TGTGCCAGCAGCCATGGGACGGGGAATCAGCCCCAGCATTTT. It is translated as CASSHGTGNQPQHF.

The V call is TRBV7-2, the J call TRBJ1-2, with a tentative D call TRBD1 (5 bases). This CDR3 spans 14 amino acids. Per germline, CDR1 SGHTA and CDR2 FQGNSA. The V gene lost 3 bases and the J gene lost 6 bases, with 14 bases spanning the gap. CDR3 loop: CASSFGTPDHGYTF. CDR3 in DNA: TGTGCCAGCAGCTTCGGGACTCCGGACCATGGCTACACCTTC.

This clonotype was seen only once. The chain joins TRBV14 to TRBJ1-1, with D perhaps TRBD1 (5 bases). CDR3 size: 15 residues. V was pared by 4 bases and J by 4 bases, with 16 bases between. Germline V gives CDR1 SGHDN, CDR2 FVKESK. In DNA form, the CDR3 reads TGTGCCAGCAGCCCGAAGGGGCTCCGGGGCACTGAAGCTTTCTTT. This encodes CASSPKGLRGTEAFF.

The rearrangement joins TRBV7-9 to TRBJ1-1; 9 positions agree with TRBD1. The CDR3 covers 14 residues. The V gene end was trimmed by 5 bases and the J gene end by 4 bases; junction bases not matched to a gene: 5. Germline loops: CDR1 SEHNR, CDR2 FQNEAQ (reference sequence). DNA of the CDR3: TGTGCCAGCAGCCGTGGGACAGGGAGCACTGAAGCTTTCTTT. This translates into CASSRGTGSTEAFF.

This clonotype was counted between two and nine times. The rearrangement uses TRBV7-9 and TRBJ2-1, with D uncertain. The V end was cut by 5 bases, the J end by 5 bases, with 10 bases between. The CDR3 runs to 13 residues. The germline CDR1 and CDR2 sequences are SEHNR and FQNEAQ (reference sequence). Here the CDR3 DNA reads TGTGCCAGCAGCCCGCCAGCAAACAATGAGCAGTTCTTC. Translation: CASSPPANNEQFF.

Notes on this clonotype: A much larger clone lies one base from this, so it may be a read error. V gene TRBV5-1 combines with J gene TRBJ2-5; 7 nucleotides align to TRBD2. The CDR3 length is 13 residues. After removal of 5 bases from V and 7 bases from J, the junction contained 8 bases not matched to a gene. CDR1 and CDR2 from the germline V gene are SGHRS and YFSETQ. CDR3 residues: CASRRRSGGTQYF. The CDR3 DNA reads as TGCGCCAGCAGGAGGAGGTCGGGGGGGACCCAGTACTTC.

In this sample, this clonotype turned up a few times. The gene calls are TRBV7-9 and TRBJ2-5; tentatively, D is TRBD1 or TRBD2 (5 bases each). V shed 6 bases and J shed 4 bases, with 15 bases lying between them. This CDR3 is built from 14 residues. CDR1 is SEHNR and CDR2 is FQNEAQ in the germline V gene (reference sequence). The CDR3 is CASSSGPSAETQYF. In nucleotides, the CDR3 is TGTGCCAGCAGTTCGGGACCATCTGCAGAGACCCAGTACTTC.

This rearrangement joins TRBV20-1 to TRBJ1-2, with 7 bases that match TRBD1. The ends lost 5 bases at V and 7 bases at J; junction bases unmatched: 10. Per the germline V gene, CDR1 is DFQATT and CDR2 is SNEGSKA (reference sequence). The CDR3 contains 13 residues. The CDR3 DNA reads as TGCAGTGCTTTACTTGAGACAGGGATTGGCTACACCTTC. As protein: CSALLETGIGYTF.

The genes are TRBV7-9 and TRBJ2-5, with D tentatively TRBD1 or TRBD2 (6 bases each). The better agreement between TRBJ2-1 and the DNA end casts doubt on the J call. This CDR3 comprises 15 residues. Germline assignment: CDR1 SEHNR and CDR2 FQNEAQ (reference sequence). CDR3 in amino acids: CASSPDGGLVSSQFF. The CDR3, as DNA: TGTGCCAGCAGCCCCGATGGGGGGCTGGTATCGTCGCAGTTCTTC.

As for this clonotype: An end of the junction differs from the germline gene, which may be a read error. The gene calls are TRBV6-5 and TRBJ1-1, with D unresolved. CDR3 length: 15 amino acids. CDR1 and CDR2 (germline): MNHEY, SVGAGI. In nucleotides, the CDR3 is TGTGCCAGCAGTTACTCTACGGGTATGAACACTGAGGCTTTCTTT. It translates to CASSYSTGMNTEAFF.

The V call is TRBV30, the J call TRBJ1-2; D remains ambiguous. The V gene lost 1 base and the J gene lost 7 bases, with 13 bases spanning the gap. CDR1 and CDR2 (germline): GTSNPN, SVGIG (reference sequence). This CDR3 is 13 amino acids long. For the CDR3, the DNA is TGTGCCTGGAGTGCCGGTCCCGGCCGTGGCTACACCTTC. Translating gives CAWSAGPGRGYTF.

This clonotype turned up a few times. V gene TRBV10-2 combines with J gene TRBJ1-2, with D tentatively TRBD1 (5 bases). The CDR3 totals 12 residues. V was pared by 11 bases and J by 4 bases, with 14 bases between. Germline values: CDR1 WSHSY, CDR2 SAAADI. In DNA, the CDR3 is TGCGCCGGACCCCGGGACCTCTATGGCTACACCTTC. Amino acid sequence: CAGPRDLYGYTF.